These 14 T cell receptor beta chains came from one sample sequenced in a study of blood T cell repertoires in COVID-19. The assay was immunoSEQ multiplex PCR, and TCRdb's table has in-frame clones only and misses some. Here the sample spans 250,000 to 350,000 clones, roughly 90% being singletons. The sample comprised peripheral blood. These receptors came from a woman aged 45-59 years with active or convalescent COVID-19.

The J gene is TRBJ2-7, the V gene TRBV6-5, with a possible D match to TRBD2 (7 bases). This CDR3 spans 16 amino acids. CDR1 and CDR2 from the germline V gene are MNHEY and SVGAGI. The V end lost 0 bases, the J end lost 4 bases, and 16 bases lay between the germline ends. The chain's CDR3 is CASSYSRGGLAYEQYF. CDR3 nucleotides: TGTGCCAGCAGTTACTCCAGGGGAGGGTTAGCGTACGAGCAGTACTTC.

The chain employs TRBV15 and TRBJ1-1, with 11 bases matching TRBD1. V trimming: 8 bases; J trimming: 4 bases; junction bases outside the gene matches: 12. Germline loops: CDR1 LNHNV, CDR2 YYDKDF (reference sequence). This CDR3 is 16 amino acids long. In DNA form, the CDR3 reads TGTGCCACCCATGGACAGGGGGCCCCCAGGGGCACTGAAGCTTTCTTT. It yields the protein CATHGQGAPRGTEAFF. Complete variable domain (other parts from reference TRBV15 and TRBJ1-1): DAMVIQNPRYQVTQFGKPVTLSCSQTLNHNVMYWYQQKSSQAPKLLFHYYDKDFNNEADTPDNFQSRRPNTSFCFLDIRSPGLGDTAMYLCATHGQGAPRGTEAFFGQGTRLTVV.

This clone was found a few times. The rearrangement joins TRBV2 to TRBJ1-2, with D possibly being TRBD1 (6 bases). There are 14 residues in the CDR3. CDR1 SNHLY and CDR2 FYNNEI come from the germline V gene. Trimming cost V 6 bases and J 3 bases, with 14 bases left between them. The DNA for the CDR3 is TGTGCCAGCAGACAGGGAAAGGGCTACTATGGCTACACCTTC. Residues: CASRQGKGYYGYTF.

The chain carries TRBV28 and TRBJ2-1; 7 bases match TRBD2. Germline CDR1 is MDHEN and CDR2 is SYDVKM. J was trimmed by 9 bases and V by 3 bases; bases with no gene match: 2. The CDR3 totals 12 residues. DNA for the CDR3: TGTGCCAGCAGTTTGGGAGGGAGTGAGCAGTTCTTC. Its translation: CASSLGGSEQFF.

This clone showed up just a few times. V is TRBV7-8 and J is TRBJ2-2; D is ambiguous. The CDR3 length is 13 residues. Germline assignment: CDR1 SGHVS and CDR2 FQNEAQ. With 5 bases removed from V and 2 bases from J, the gap between germline ends came to 6 bases. The CDR3: CASSISNTGELFF. In DNA, the CDR3 is TGTGCCAGCAGCATCAGTAACACCGGGGAGCTGTTTTTT.

V gene TRBV2 combines with J gene TRBJ2-3; maybe TRBD1 (6 bases). The V and J ends lost 6 bases and 3 bases respectively, with 13 bases between them. The V gene's germline CDR1 is SNHLY and CDR2 FYNNEI. The CDR3 extends over 14 amino acids. CDR3 sequence: CASSHRVGTDTQYF. CDR3 nucleotide sequence: TGTGCCAGCAGCCACAGGGTTGGGACAGATACGCAGTATTTT.

The chain recombines TRBV25-1 with TRBJ1-3, with a tentative D call TRBD1 (5 bases). The CDR3 contains 16 residues. CDR1 is MGHDK and CDR2 is SYGVNS in the germline V gene. Trimming took 4 bases from V and 0 from J, leaving 13 bases between them. The DNA of the CDR3 is TGTGCCAGCAGTGTGGGGGGAGGAGGCTCTGGAAACACCATATATTTT. Its translation is CASSVGGGGSGNTIYF.

V usage is TRBV7-2 and J usage is TRBJ1-3; 8 bases match TRBD1. V was clipped by 5 bases and J by 4 bases; unmatched bases: 4. Per the germline V gene, CDR1 is SGHTA and CDR2 is FQGNSA. This CDR3 contains 14 residues. CDR3 DNA sequence: TGTGCCAGCAGCCCAGGGGGCGCCGGAAACACCATATATTTT. Its protein product is CASSPGGAGNTIYF.

The CDR3 spells CASSQPTGGNTGELFF. The CDR3 coding sequence is TGCGCCAGCAGCCAACCGACAGGGGGGAACACCGGGGAGCTGTTTTTT. The genes are TRBV4-1 and TRBJ2-2; TRBD1 matches at 9 bases. The V gene end was trimmed by 2 bases and the J gene end by 1 base; junction bases not matched to a gene: 2. The CDR3 extends over 16 amino acids. Germline V gene data show CDR1 as MGHRA and CDR2 as YSYEKL.

The V call is TRBV24-1, the J call TRBJ2-2; D is ambiguous. In germline, CDR1 is KGHDR, CDR2 SFDVKD. Between the trimmed V and J ends, which lost 2 bases and 6 bases, there was a span of 15 bases. The length of the CDR3 is 16 residues. The CDR3 DNA is TGTGCCACCAGTGATTCCCGCTTGCTCAGCGCCGGGGAGCTGTTTTTT. It codes for CATSDSRLLSAGELFF.

This clone was observed a few times. This chain joins TRBV11-1 and TRBJ2-1, with D possibly TRBD1 on 6 matching bases. Germline V gives CDR1 SGHAT, CDR2 FQDESV (reference sequence). Trimming cost V 0 bases and J 10 bases, with 16 bases left between them. This CDR3 has 15 amino acids. CDR3 in DNA: TGTGCCAGCAGCTTAGCATTCCAGGGGCCTAGGGAGCAGTTCTTC. This translates into CASSLAFQGPREQFF. The entire variable domain, with the rest obtained from reference TRBV11-1 and TRBJ2-1, is as follows: EAEVAQSPRYKITEKSQAVAFWCDPISGHATLYWYRQILGQGPELLVQFQDESVVDDSQLPKDRFSAERLKGVDSTLKIQPAELGDSAMYLCASSLAFQGPREQFFGPGTRLTVL.

The V and J genes are TRBV30 and TRBJ2-7; D uncertain. The CDR3 runs 12 residues. The ends were cut back, 1 base at V and 0 bases at J, with 4 bases in the middle. Per the germline V gene, CDR1 is GTSNPN and CDR2 is SVGIG (reference sequence). Here the CDR3 reads CAWSGGSYEQYF. CDR3 in DNA: TGTGCCTGGAGTGGCGGCTCCTACGAGCAGTACTTC.

This clone was found once. The chain carries TRBV18 and TRBJ2-3; no clear D. Trimming pared 8 bases from V and 0 bases from J, leaving 18 bases between. Germline V gene data show CDR1 as KGHSH and CDR2 as LQKENI. This CDR3 spans 16 amino acids. DNA of the CDR3: TGTGCCAGCGCCTCTGTCCGTACGGGTAGCACAGATACGCAGTATTTT. This codes for CASASVRTGSTDTQYF.

This chain links TRBV25-1 with TRBJ1-4; no clear D gene. The germline gives CDR1 MGHDK, CDR2 SYGVNS. The CDR3 covers 12 residues. V lost 7 bases, J lost 7 bases, and 10 bases lay in between. The CDR3 DNA reads as TGTGCCAGCACCGGACTGTCTGAAAAACTGTTTTTT. Amino acid sequence: CASTGLSEKLFF.